This TCR beta chain was identified during a study of cytomegalovirus exposure and HLA in healthy donors (dated by TCRdb to 2017 to 2019). Notes on the research overall: According to an earlier analysis of a few hundred of the donors, about 170 million T cells yielded 90 million to 140 million unique TCR beta sequences and 276 Gb of sequence data. HLA typing included class I and class II loci at four-digit resolution. The number of donors typed differed by locus, with about 620-630 for A, B, C, DRB1 and DQB1, 522 for DQA1, 600 to 610 for DPA1, and some 470 for DPB1. The T cell repertoires of several hundred subjects were profiled by immunosequencing and related to cytomegalovirus serostatus. To predict cytomegalovirus infection status, the study combined high-throughput TCR immunosequencing, statistical association of individual TCRs with disease status, and machine learning. Alongside the repertoire data, information on donor age, sex, ethnicity and CMV serostatus was compiled. The genetic ancestry cluster associated with self-reported Caucasian donors included roughly 84% of the 300 to 400 genotyped donors. On average, approximately 250,000 unique TCR beta nucleotide sequences were sequenced per donor among a few hundred genotyped donors of the cohort, with around 19% of those sequences being non-productive. In the later analysis, no new phenotypic data were used to find candidate immune exposures; instead, reliance was placed on TCR beta sequences and their occurrence across donors. Along with the approximately 700-subject first cohort, a separate validation cohort of over 90 different subjects was used. The aim of the study was to test whether cataloging public T cell receptors could identify signatures of past pathogen exposure. A later analysis re-analyzed previously published TCR beta repertoires from 550 to 700 donors and added high-resolution HLA genotyping to study TCR occurrence patterns. Four to six DR-DQ haplotypes were handled as single units for association and clustering, since linkage in the cohort was strong. Roughly 290 gigabases of sequencing data and around 80 million unique TCR sequences made up an early release that covered approximately 700 HLA-typed donors. In a later genetic analysis, genome-wide SNP genotypes for about three fifths of the roughly 670 donors were used, and that subset was treated as a discovery cohort. Every discovery cohort repertoire had been produced on one sequencing platform. To decide whether each TCR beta V gene segment behaved as functional or pseudogenic, an earlier analysis of over 500 of the donors relied on high-throughput TCR beta sequencing.

The cohort comprised some 700 healthy bone marrow donors. At the time of sampling, every cohort member was nominally healthy, though immune exposures that went unrecorded were likely present. The donor tested CMV seronegative, placing the donor among the roughly 400 seronegative members of the cohort. Each donor provided a peripheral blood sample, and peripheral blood mononuclear cells were used for TCR beta sequencing. Genomic DNA extraction from the blood cell samples was performed with the Qiagen DNeasy Blood Extraction Kit. The CDR3 has 13 amino acids, counting the end cysteine and phenylalanine. Kept here is only the CDR3 DNA, which spans 39 bases and is read in frame from base 1. The germline V gene (reference sequence) provides CDR1 LNHDA and CDR2 SQIVND. V gives up 6 bases and J gives up 6 bases, and the segment between their germline ends measures 13 bases. The library was built by means of the immunoSEQ multiplex PCR assay. The multiplex PCR relied on a mix of 60 forward primers for TCR Vbeta segments and 13 reverse primers for TCR Jbeta segments. The CDR3 region of rearranged TCR beta genes was amplified from genomic DNA by a multiplex PCR assay. Amplified TCR beta libraries were sequenced as 87-base-pair reads on the Illumina HiSeq System. In the authors' own workflow: Across the 600 to 700 repertoires, a later analysis counted 80 million or so unique TCR beta chains, 8.5 million to 12 million of which were shared by at least two donors. A nearest-neighbor algorithm error-corrected the raw reads and collapsed the reads into unique sequences, merging closely related sequences to remove PCR and sequencing errors. Alignment of CDR3 sequences to IMGT reference sequences was used to assign V, D and J gene segments. For a sequence to be retained, a match of at least six nucleotides to both a V gene segment and a J gene segment was required. Rearrangements were called productive when the CDR3 lacked stop codons and stayed in frame with V and J; all others were non-productive. CDR3 was defined by IMGT convention, running from the second conserved V-encoded cysteine to the conserved J-encoded phenylalanine. The earlier analysis of a few hundred of the donors excluded sequences that lacked an unambiguous match to a single V gene segment. An earlier analysis of over 450 of the donors classified V segments as functional when productive rearrangements were above 56.7% and as segregating when the standard deviation between donors was above 5%. To diagnose cytomegalovirus status from the catalog of TCR beta chain sequences, a statistical classification framework was built. A later analysis assigned V and J genes by comparing TCR nucleotide sequences with IMGT/GENE-DB human TR gene sequences. In a later analysis, CDR3 sequences and most-parsimonious VDJ recombination scenarios were assigned using the TCRdist pipeline. In a later analysis, each TCR beta chain was defined by its CDR3 amino acid sequence together with its V-gene family, and reads lacking a unique V-gene family were excluded. In a later analysis, 450 to 600 highly shared, low-generation-probability nucleotide sequences were removed to address suspected cross-contamination and a sequencing artifact. In a later analysis, a clonal expansion index for each public chain was calculated from normalized within-repertoire ranks of inferred template counts. In a later analysis, generation probabilities were computed with a VDJ recombination model fitted to out-of-frame rearrangements, and the resulting probabilities were checked against IGoR. In a later analysis, hypergeometric tests were used to score TCR-TCR, TCR-HLA and TCR-CMV co-occurrence, with a repertoire-size bias correction applied to TCR pairs. False discovery rates were estimated in a later analysis by permuting HLA or CMV assignments 20 times. In a later analysis, co-occurring TCRs were grouped using DBSCAN, with TCRdist sequence similarity added in when clustering inside HLA-allele-positive subsets. Repertoires with fewer than 30,000 or more than 120,000 public chains, plus five repertoires with anomalous nucleotide sharing, were excluded from co-occurrence clustering. Imported from immuneACCESS, the table was reduced by TCRdb to in-frame sequences with V and J called. These copies leave out some clones; in studies compared against another copy, an unresolved V gene accounts for under half, and the cause of the remainder is not known. D and trimming come from the DNA, and the V and J calls and clone size come from that table. This sample comprises under 250,000 clones, approximately 88% of them detected only once. Roughly 0.66% of the sample goes to the ten largest clones.

For this clone: No antigen is known for it. Nothing much larger sits one base from this clone, and base qualities are not available.

The study at large found these results: In this cohort, only TCR beta chains were sequenced, and detectable features were limited by the absence of alpha or paired-chain data. V-gene and J-gene trimming of TCR beta chains was associated with a missense DCLRE1C variant in a later genetic analysis, and the association was replicated in an independent cohort. The study listed approximately 150 TCR beta chains as associated with cytomegalovirus. The authors suggested that the approach could potentially be extended to other disease states and immunological phenotypes. Strong co-occurrence of HLA alleles, especially DR and DQ, made assigning TCR associations to individual alleles difficult. In an earlier analysis of more than 450 of the donors, most TCR beta V segments were observed in productive rearrangements about 87% or about 30% of the time, broadly matching IMGT annotations. In a later genetic analysis, fewer N-insertions in productive TCRs were reported among donors in an Asian-associated ancestry cluster than the roughly 700-donor mean. A later analysis found that TCR association rates varied across HLA loci, with DRB1 alleles showing the most associated TCRs and HLA-C alleles the fewest. Correlated functional status among segregating V segments might reflect linkage disequilibrium, but an unknown experimental factor could not be ruled out. A later analysis reported that several top co-occurrence clusters appeared linked to parvovirus B19, influenza, CMV and Epstein-Barr virus. A further reported finding was that TCR beta sequences accurately predicted the HLA-A and HLA-B alleles for most subjects in the first cohort. Compared with equally common non-associated chains, HLA-associated TCR beta chains in a later analysis were more clonally expanded and had lower generation probabilities. A later analysis associated about 17,000 TCR beta sequences with specific HLA alleles at a false discovery rate of 0.05. The presence/absence analyses assumed that sequencing depth was roughly uniform across donors, and that assumption may not be true. Most CMV-associated TCR beta chains appeared to be HLA-restricted in a later analysis, and the HLA associations seemed to be driven largely by CMV exposure. A cluster of highly shared sequence variants was judged likely to be a technical artifact of the sequencing pipeline. HLA typing was unavailable for some donors at each locus, so association tests used only the typed subset. Because counts were too low, about 18 rarely observed V segments, including chromosome 9 orphons, were left out of the earlier analysis of about 620 of the donors. The only immune exposure information available for the cohort was CMV serostatus. In vitro tests confirmed that a few of the cytomegalovirus-associated TCR beta chains recognize cytomegalovirus antigens. Most TCR sequences were observed very rarely across donors, whereas some public TCRs were present in many individuals. Some IMGT-functional V segments, including TRBV6-2 and TRBV6-3, could not be distinguished by the 87-base-pair reads and were therefore excluded. The classifier was reported to diagnose cytomegalovirus status with high specificity and sensitivity in both the original cohort and the validation cohort.

Rearrangement joined TRBV19 to TRBJ2-3; too little of a D gene remains to name it. Sequencing was carried out using PBMCs. This TCR derives from a boy between 2 and 10 years old in good health and CMV-seronegative. The nucleotides are TGTGCCAGTAGGGTCAGCGCCGAGGATACGCAGTATTTT. The translation is CASRVSAEDTQYF.